These 29 T cell receptor beta chains were sequenced from one sample in a study of T-cell reconstitution after alpha-beta-depleted transplantation in children. During its preparation, the TCRbeta library received unique molecular identifiers. TCRdb fed the PCR reads into MiXCR, producing one record per CDR3 protein. This table holds some 120,000 distinct CDR3 sequences, around a tenth found once. Source: PBMCs, taken before TCRalphabeta/CD19-depleted stem cell transplant. Receptors originate from a boy between 2 and 10 years old with acute lymphoblastic leukemia, due to receive a stem cell transplant.

In this sample, this clonotype turned up a few times. The rearrangement uses TRBV29-1 and TRBJ2-2, with D perhaps TRBD1 (5 bases). From germline, CDR1 is SQVTM and CDR2 ANQGSEA. Deletions cut 4 bases from V and 2 bases from J, with 8 bases between. This CDR3 region has 13 residues. The CDR3 DNA reads as TGCAGCGTTGCAGGGATCAACACCGGGGAGCTGTTTTTT. It is translated as CSVAGINTGELFF.

There are many counts of this clonotype. For the CDR3, the DNA is TGTGCCACCAGTGAACCAGGGGCCCAGCCCCAGCATTTT. The encoded protein is CATSEPGAQPQHF. The chain couples TRBV24-1 to TRBJ1-5; a possible D gene is TRBD1 (6 bases). Per the germline V gene, CDR1 is KGHDR and CDR2 is SFDVKD. The CDR3 has 13 residues. With 4 bases removed from V and 7 bases from J, the gap between germline ends came to 10 bases.

The rearrangement uses TRBV4-2 and TRBJ2-3; 13 bases map to TRBD2. Germline V lookup: CDR1 LGHNA, CDR2 YNFKEQ. Trimming took 5 bases from V and 1 from J; bases not matched to a gene: 12. This CDR3 contains 19 residues. CDR3 in amino acids: CASSSSPGLAGPRTDTQYF. The DNA for the CDR3 is TGTGCCAGCAGCAGCAGTCCGGGACTAGCGGGACCTCGCACAGATACGCAGTATTTT.

This clonotype was seen many times. CDR3 amino acids: CSAVTGRYNEQFF. The CDR3, as DNA: TGCAGCGCCGTGACAGGCAGATACAATGAGCAGTTCTTC. The chain combines TRBV29-1 with TRBJ2-1, with D possibly being TRBD1 (6 bases). Trimming pared 7 bases from V and 4 bases from J, leaving 14 bases between. Per the germline V gene, CDR1 is SQVTM and CDR2 is ANQGSEA. The length of the CDR3 is 13 residues.

This clonotype was counted at least ten times. The genes are TRBV5-1 and TRBJ2-2, with TRBD2 matching 13 bases. The germline gives CDR1 SGHRS, CDR2 YFSETQ. V trimming: 1 base; J trimming: 0 bases; junction bases outside the gene matches: 9. The CDR3 length is 20 residues. CDR3 loop: CASSLRQTGTSGANTGELFF. The CDR3 region has the DNA TGCGCCAGCAGCTTGCGACAGACGGGGACTAGCGGGGCGAACACCGGGGAGCTGTTTTTT.

This clonotype was observed a handful of times. The rearrangement links TRBV30 to TRBJ2-3, with a weak D call TRBD2 (5 bases). V lost 2 bases and J 4 bases, leaving 10 bases between the germline ends. The CDR3 spans 13 residues. The germline CDR1 and CDR2 sequences are GTSNPN and SVGIG (reference sequence). The CDR3 DNA is TGTGCCTGGAGTAAGAGGGAAGCAGATACGCAGTATTTT. It yields the protein CAWSKREADTQYF.

This clonotype came up many times. J is TRBJ2-7 and V is TRBV7-8; a weak D match, TRBD1 (5 bases). The V end was cut by 2 bases, the J end by 2 bases, with 7 bases between. Germline V CDR1 and CDR2: SGHVS, FQNEAQ. The CDR3 is 13 amino acids. The CDR3 bases are TGTGCCAGCAGCTTAACGGACACCTACGAGCAGTACTTC. As protein: CASSLTDTYEQYF.

The chain uses TRBV29-1 and TRBJ2-5; tentative D call: TRBD2 (5 bases). The ends were cut back, 7 bases at V and 1 base at J, with 13 bases in the middle. This CDR3 has 13 amino acids. Germline CDR1 SQVTM, CDR2 ANQGSEA. This chain's CDR3 is CSAVSSGQETQYF. The CDR3 nucleotides read TGCAGCGCTGTTTCCAGCGGCCAAGAGACCCAGTACTTC.

This clonotype has a count of ten or more. V gene TRBV5-6 combines with J gene TRBJ2-3; D unresolved. V lost 2 bases to trimming and J lost 4 bases, with 2 bases between them. This CDR3 region has 11 residues. The germline gives CDR1 SGHDT, CDR2 YYEEEE. This CDR3 is CASSLADTQYF. In nucleotides, the CDR3 is TGTGCCAGCAGCTTAGCAGATACGCAGTATTTT.

This clonotype was found many times. The gene calls are TRBV12-3 or TRBV12-4 and TRBJ2-3, with D unclear. The CDR3 has 14 amino acids. Trimming cost V 1 base and J 6 bases, with 11 bases left between them. The CDR3 sequence: CASSLDLPSDTQYF. The CDR3 coding sequence is TGTGCCAGCAGTTTAGATCTTCCCTCGGATACGCAGTATTTT.

For this clonotype: Here the CDR3 omits its conserved ending phenylalanine or tryptophan, so a read error is the likely source. The V gene is TRBV5-5, the J gene TRBJ1-3; no definite D call. CDR1 is SGHKS, CDR2 YYEKEE, per germline (reference sequence). V lost 0 bases, J lost 2 bases, and 3 bases lay in between. The CDR3 spans 13 residues. CDR3 amino acids: CASSLGPGNTIYV. The DNA for the CDR3 is TGTGCCAGCAGCTTGGGGCCTGGAAACACCATATATGTT.

The chain joins TRBV6-1 to TRBJ2-5; 10 bases map to TRBD1. Losses at the gene ends were 3 bases for V and 4 bases for J; bases not matched to a gene: 5. The germline V gene has CDR1 MNHNS and CDR2 SASEGT. The CDR3 covers 15 residues. The CDR3 coding sequence is TGTGCCAGCAGTGAGGACAGGGGGGGCTCAGAGACCCAGTACTTC. It encodes CASSEDRGGSETQYF.

This clonotype was counted only a few times. V usage is TRBV28 and J usage is TRBJ2-3; a weak D match, TRBD1 (5 bases). This CDR3 region has 15 residues. CDR1 and CDR2 (germline): MDHEN, SYDVKM. V lost 6 bases and J lost 6, with 19 bases in between. CDR3 protein: CASRQKRRKGDTQYF. The CDR3 bases are TGTGCCAGCAGACAGAAGCGCCGTAAGGGGGATACGCAGTATTTT.

CDR3 amino acids: CASSRQGSRTEAFF. DNA of the CDR3: TGTGCCAGCAGCCGACAGGGGTCGAGAACTGAAGCTTTCTTT. This chain links TRBV4-2 with TRBJ1-1; 8 bases map to TRBD1. J was trimmed by 5 bases and V by 4 bases; bases with no gene match: 6. There are 14 residues in the CDR3. Germline CDR1 is LGHNA and CDR2 is YNFKEQ.

CDR3 in DNA: TGTGCCTGGAGCCCCGACATACGGGACACTGAAGCTTTCTTT. This translates into CAWSPDIRDTEAFF. The chain carries TRBV30 and TRBJ1-1; the D is unclear. CDR1 GTSNPN and CDR2 SVGIG come from the germline V gene (reference sequence). Trimming left V 3 bases short and J 3 bases short, with 14 bases between. The CDR3 covers 14 residues.

In its sample, this clonotype was seen once. The chain carries TRBV5-1 and TRBJ1-1; D is unresolved. Per germline, CDR1 SGHRS and CDR2 YFSETQ. The CDR3 totals 16 residues. V was shortened by 0 bases and J by 0 bases, with 12 bases between the two germline ends. The CDR3 nucleotides read TGCGCCAGCAGCTTGGGGGCGGGCCCCATGAACACTGAAGCTTTCTTT. Translating it yields CASSLGAGPMNTEAFF.

The chain carries TRBV5-1 and TRBJ2-3, with D hard to call. The ends were cut back, 7 bases at V and 2 bases at J, with 8 bases in the middle. The CDR3 covers 12 residues. From germline, CDR1 is SGHRS and CDR2 YFSETQ. DNA for the CDR3: TGCGCCAGCGGACCTGACACAGATACGCAGTATTTT. Its translation is CASGPDTDTQYF.

The rearrangement uses TRBV28 and TRBJ1-1; D is perhaps TRBD1 (5 bases). The CDR3 has 14 residues. Germline assignment: CDR1 MDHEN and CDR2 SYDVKM. V was trimmed by 10 bases and J by 4 bases, leaving 19 bases between them. The DNA for the CDR3 is TGTGCCACCCTTGGGACGTCTTCCGTCACTGAAGCTTTCTTT. This codes for CATLGTSSVTEAFF.

This clonotype has only a few counts. The chain uses TRBV20-1 and TRBJ1-1, with D maybe TRBD1 (5 bases). Germline CDR1 and CDR2: DFQATT and SNEGSKA (reference sequence). V was clipped by 6 bases and J by 5 bases, with 19 bases between them. The CDR3 has 14 residues. DNA of the CDR3: TGCAGTGCAAGGGAGTCGAGAGGGGCGACTGAAGCTTTCTTT. Translating it yields CSARESRGATEAFF.

This clonotype was counted only a few times. The rearrangement joins TRBV7-9 to TRBJ2-1; D uncertain. Germline V lookup: CDR1 SEHNR, CDR2 FQNEAQ (reference sequence). Between the trimmed V and J ends, which lost 3 bases and 1 base, there was a span of 1 base. The CDR3 consists of 12 residues. The CDR3 spells CASSFSYNEQFF. CDR3 coding DNA: TGTGCCAGCAGCTTTTCCTACAATGAGCAGTTCTTC.

The chain joins TRBV7-9 to TRBJ2-1; the D gene is possibly TRBD2 (5 bases). The ends were cut back, 4 bases at V and 9 bases at J, with 19 bases in the middle. This CDR3 contains 15 residues. The germline V gene has CDR1 SEHNR and CDR2 FQNEAQ (reference sequence). Here the CDR3 DNA reads TGTGCCAGCAGCTCCCGGACTCCCCGTTTGTTTGAGCAGTTCTTC. Amino acid sequence: CASSSRTPRLFEQFF.

This clonotype was picked up a small number of times. The V call is TRBV18, the J call TRBJ2-1; D is tentatively TRBD1 or TRBD2 (6 bases each). CDR3 length: 16 residues. V shed 4 bases and J shed 1 base, with 14 bases lying between them. Germline CDR1 is KGHSH and CDR2 is LQKENI. In DNA form, the CDR3 reads TGTGCCAGCTCACGAGTACAGGGAGGATCCTACAATGAGCAGTTCTTC. Translating it yields CASSRVQGGSYNEQFF.

V and J are TRBV28 and TRBJ1-5; TRBD1 aligns across 7 bases. This CDR3 contains 17 residues. CDR1 is MDHEN and CDR2 is SYDVKM in the germline V gene. J lost 3 bases, V lost 6 bases, and 14 bases had no gene match. This CDR3 is CASSLRTGEVNNQPQHF. The DNA of the CDR3 is TGTGCCAGCAGCCTTAGGACAGGTGAGGTGAACAATCAGCCCCAGCATTTT.

By frequency in the sample, this clonotype is medium-sized. V and J are TRBV5-1 and TRBJ2-5; no clear D. Trimming stripped 4 bases from V and 5 bases from J, with 18 bases between. CDR3 length equals 15 residues. The germline V gene has CDR1 SGHRS and CDR2 YFSETQ. The CDR3 DNA reads TGCGCCAGCAGCGTGGTAGGAAGGTCTGGTGAGACCCAGTACTTC. It yields the protein CASSVVGRSGETQYF.

There are a few counts of this clonotype. V gene TRBV20-1 combines with J gene TRBJ1-2; a weak D match, TRBD1 (5 bases). Between the trimmed V and J ends, which lost 5 bases and 4 bases, there was a span of 26 bases. The germline CDR1 and CDR2 sequences are DFQATT and SNEGSKA (reference sequence). The CDR3 contains 17 residues. In nucleotides, the CDR3 is TGCAGTGCTGGGTCCTTTCTGAGGGACGGTGCCCTCTATGGCTACACCTTC. Translated: CSAGSFLRDGALYGYTF.

A note on this clonotype: Mismatch with germline at one junction end may stem from a read error. The chain combines TRBV12-5 with TRBJ2-7; D is ambiguous. The CDR3 covers 13 residues. Germline CDR1 LGHNT, CDR2 FRNRAP. The CDR3 DNA follows: TGTGTTAGTGCCAAGACTGGAGTGTACGAGCAGTACTTC. Amino acids: CVSAKTGVYEQYF.

In nucleotides, the CDR3 is TGCGCCAGCAGCCTCCCTGATATAACTGGAAACACCATATATTTT. Protein product: CASSLPDITGNTIYF. J is TRBJ1-3 and V is TRBV5-1; D is unresolved. Germline-derived CDR1 and CDR2 are SGHRS and YFSETQ. There are 15 residues in the CDR3. With 4 bases removed from V and 2 bases from J, the gap between germline ends came to 13 bases.

The chain joins TRBV12-3 or TRBV12-4 to TRBJ2-2, with a tentative D call TRBD1 (6 bases). The CDR3 is made up of 14 amino acids. Trimming removed 6 bases at V and 9 bases at J, with 17 bases between. CDR3 DNA: TGTGCCAGCAGACATTCCTTAGGGGGAAGGGAGCTGTTTTTT. Protein product: CASRHSLGGRELFF.

This clonotype was picked up a small number of times. The J gene is TRBJ1-5, the V gene TRBV6-1; 8 bases map to TRBD1. The CDR3 is 16 amino acids. With 5 bases clipped from V and 4 bases from J, the junction kept 10 bases outside the gene matches. Germline-derived CDR1 and CDR2 are MNHNS and SASEGT. CDR3 amino acids: CASSLNGQGKNQPQHF. CDR3 sequence (DNA): TGTGCCAGCAGTCTTAACGGACAGGGAAAAAATCAGCCCCAGCATTTT.